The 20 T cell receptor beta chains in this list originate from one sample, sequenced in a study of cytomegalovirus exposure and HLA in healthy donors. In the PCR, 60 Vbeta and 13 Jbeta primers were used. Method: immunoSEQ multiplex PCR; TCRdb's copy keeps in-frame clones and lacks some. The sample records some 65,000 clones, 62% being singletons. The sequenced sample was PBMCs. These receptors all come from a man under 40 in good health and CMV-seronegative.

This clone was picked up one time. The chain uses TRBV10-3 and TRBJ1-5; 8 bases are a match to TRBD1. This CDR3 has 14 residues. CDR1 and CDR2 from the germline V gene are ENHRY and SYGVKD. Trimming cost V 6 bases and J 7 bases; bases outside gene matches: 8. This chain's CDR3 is CAISQGAGGQPQHF. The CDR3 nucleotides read TGTGCCATCAGCCAGGGGGCGGGAGGGCAGCCCCAGCATTTT.

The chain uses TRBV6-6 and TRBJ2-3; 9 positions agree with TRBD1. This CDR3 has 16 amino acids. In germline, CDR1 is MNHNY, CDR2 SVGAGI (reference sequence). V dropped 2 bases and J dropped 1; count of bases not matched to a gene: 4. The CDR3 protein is CASSYPRQGGTDTQYF. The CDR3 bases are TGTGCCAGCAGTTACCCGAGACAGGGGGGCACAGATACGCAGTATTTT.

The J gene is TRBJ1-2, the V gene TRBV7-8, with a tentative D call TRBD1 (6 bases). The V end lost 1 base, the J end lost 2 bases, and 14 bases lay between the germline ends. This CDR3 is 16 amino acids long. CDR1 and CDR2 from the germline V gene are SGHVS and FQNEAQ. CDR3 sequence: CASSLDSGGGNYGYTF. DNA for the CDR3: TGTGCCAGCAGCTTAGATTCGGGGGGCGGAAACTATGGCTACACCTTC.

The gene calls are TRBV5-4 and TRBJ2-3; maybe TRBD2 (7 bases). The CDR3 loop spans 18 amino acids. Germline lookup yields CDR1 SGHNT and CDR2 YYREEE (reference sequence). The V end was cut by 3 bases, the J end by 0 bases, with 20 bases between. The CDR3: CASSSKRGGRASTDTQYF. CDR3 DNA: TGTGCCAGCAGCTCAAAGAGGGGGGGGAGAGCTAGCACAGATACGCAGTATTTT.

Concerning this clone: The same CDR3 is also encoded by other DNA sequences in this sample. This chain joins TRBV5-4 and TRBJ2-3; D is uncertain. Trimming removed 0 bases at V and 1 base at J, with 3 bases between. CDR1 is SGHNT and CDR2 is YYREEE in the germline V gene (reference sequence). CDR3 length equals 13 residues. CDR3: CASSLAGTDTQYF. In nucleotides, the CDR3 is TGTGCCAGCAGCTTGGCCGGCACAGATACGCAGTATTTT.

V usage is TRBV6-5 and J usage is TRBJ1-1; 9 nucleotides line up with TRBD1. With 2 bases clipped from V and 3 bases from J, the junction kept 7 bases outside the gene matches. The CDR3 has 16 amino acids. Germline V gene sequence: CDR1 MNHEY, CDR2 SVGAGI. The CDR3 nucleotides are TGTGCCAGCAGTTACCCTCCGGGACAGGGATACACTGAAGCTTTCTTT. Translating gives CASSYPPGQGYTEAFF.

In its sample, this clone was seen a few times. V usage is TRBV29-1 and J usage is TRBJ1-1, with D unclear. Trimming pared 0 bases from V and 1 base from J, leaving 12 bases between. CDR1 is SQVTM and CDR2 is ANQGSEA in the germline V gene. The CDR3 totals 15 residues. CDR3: CSVEDRANPNTEAFF. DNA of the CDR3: TGCAGCGTTGAAGATAGAGCCAACCCGAACACTGAAGCTTTCTTT.

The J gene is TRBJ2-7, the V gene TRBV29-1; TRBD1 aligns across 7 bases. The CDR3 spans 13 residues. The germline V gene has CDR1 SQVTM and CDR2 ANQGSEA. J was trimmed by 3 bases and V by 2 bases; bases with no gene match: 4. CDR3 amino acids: CSVETTGSYEQYF. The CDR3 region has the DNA TGCAGCGTTGAAACGACAGGGAGCTACGAGCAGTACTTC.

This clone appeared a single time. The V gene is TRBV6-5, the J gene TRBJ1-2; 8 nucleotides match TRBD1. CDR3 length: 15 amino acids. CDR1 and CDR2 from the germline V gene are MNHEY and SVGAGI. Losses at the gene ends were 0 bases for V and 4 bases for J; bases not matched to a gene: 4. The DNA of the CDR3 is TGTGCCAGCAGTTACTCCCAGGGGGCGATCTATGGCTACACCTTC. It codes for CASSYSQGAIYGYTF.

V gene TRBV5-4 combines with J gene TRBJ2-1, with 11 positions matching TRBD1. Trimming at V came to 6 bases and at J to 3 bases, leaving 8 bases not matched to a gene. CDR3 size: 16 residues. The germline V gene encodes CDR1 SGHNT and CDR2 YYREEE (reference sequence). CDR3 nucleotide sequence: TGTGCCAGCACCAAGGGACAGGGGGACTTCTACAATGAGCAGTTCTTC. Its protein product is CASTKGQGDFYNEQFF.

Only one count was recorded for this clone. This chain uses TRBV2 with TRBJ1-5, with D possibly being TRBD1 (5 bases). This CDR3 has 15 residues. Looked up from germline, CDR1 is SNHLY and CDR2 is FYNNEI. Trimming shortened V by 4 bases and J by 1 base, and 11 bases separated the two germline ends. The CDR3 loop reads CASSGQTLSNQPQHF. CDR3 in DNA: TGTGCCAGCAGTGGACAGACTCTAAGCAATCAGCCCCAGCATTTT.

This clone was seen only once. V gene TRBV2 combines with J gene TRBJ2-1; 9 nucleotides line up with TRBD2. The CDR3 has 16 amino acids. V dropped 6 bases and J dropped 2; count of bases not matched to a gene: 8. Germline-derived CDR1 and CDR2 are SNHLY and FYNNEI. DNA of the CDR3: TGTGCCAGCAGAGCGGGGGGAACGAAACCCTACAATGAGCAGTTCTTC. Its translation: CASRAGGTKPYNEQFF.

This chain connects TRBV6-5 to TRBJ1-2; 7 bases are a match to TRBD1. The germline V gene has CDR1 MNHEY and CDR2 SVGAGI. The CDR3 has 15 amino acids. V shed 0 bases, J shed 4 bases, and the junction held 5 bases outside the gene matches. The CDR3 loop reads CASSYSMGQIYGYTF. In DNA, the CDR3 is TGTGCCAGCAGTTACTCGATGGGACAGATCTATGGCTACACCTTC.

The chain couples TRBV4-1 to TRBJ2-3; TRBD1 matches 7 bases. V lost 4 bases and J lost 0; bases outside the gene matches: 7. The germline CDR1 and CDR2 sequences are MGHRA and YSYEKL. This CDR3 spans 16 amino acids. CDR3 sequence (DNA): TGCGCCAGCAGCCCCCGACAGGGCGCTAGCACAGATACGCAGTATTTT. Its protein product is CASSPRQGASTDTQYF.

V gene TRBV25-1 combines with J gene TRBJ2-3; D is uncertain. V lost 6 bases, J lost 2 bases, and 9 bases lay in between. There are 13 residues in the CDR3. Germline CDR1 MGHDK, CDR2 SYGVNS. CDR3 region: CASSPGHTDTQYF. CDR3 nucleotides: TGTGCCAGCAGCCCAGGTCACACAGATACGCAGTATTTT.

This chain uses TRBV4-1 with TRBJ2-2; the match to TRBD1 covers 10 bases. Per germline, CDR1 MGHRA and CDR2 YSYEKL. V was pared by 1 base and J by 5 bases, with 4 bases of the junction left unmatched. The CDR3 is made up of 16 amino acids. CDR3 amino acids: CASSQGGQGRTGELFF. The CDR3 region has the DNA TGCGCCAGCAGCCAAGGGGGACAGGGGCGGACCGGGGAGCTGTTTTTT.

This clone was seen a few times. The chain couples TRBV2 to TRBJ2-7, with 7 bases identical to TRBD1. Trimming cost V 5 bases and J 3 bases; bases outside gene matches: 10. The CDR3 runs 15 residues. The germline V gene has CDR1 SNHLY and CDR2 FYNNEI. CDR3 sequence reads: CASSYTGTAIYEQYF. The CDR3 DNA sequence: TGTGCCAGCAGTTATACCGGGACAGCGATCTACGAGCAGTACTTC.

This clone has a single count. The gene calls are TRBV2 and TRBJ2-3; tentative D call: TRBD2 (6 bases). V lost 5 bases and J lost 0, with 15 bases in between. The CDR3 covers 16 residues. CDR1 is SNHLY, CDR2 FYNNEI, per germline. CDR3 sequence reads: CASSPRLGSSTDTQYF. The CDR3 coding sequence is TGTGCCAGCAGTCCCAGACTAGGGTCTAGCACAGATACGCAGTATTTT. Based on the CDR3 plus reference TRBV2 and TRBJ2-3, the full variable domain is EPEVTQTPSHQVTQMGQEVILRCVPISNHLYFYWYRQILGQKVEFLVSFYNNEISEKSEIFDDQFSVERPDGSNFTLKIRSTKLEDSAMYFCASSPRLGSSTDTQYFGPGTRLTVL.

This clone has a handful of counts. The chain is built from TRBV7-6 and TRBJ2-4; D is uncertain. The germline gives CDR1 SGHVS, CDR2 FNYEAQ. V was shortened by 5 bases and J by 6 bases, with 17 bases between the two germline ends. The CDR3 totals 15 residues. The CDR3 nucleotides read TGTGCCAGCAGCCCCCTGGCCGGGTTCGGAAACATTCAGTACTTC. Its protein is CASSPLAGFGNIQYF.

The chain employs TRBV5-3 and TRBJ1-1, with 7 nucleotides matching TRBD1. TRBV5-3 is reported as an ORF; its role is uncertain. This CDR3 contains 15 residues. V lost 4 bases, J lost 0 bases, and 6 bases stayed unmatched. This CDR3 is CARSRGQHLNTEAFF. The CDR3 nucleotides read TGTGCCAGAAGCAGGGGACAGCATCTGAACACTGAAGCTTTCTTT.